This passage covers 19 T cell receptor beta chains from one sample sequenced in a study of blood T cell repertoires in COVID-19. Repertoires were generated with immunoSEQ multiplex PCR, while TCRdb's copy carries only in-frame clones and drops some. The repertoire holds under 300,000 clones, with approximately 90% as singletons. The material sequenced was peripheral blood. The receptor set was obtained from a woman between 35 and 50 years old with acute or convalescent COVID-19.

V and J are TRBV5-8 and TRBJ1-1; 7 bases fit TRBD1. CDR3 length equals 13 residues. Germline CDR1 and CDR2: SGHTS and YDEGEE. V lost 5 bases, J lost 8 bases, and 9 bases stayed unmatched. Written as DNA, the CDR3 is TGTGCCAGCAGTTTGTACAGGGGCTTCGAAGCTTTCTTT. Translation gives CASSLYRGFEAFF. Using reference TRBV5-8 and TRBJ1-1 for the parts outside the CDR3, the full variable domain is EAGVTQSPTHLIKTRGQQATLRCSPISGHTSVYWYQQALGLGLQFLLWYDEGEERNRGNFPPRFSGRQFPNYSSELNVNALELEDSALYLCASSLYRGFEAFFGQGTRLTVV.

V usage is TRBV23-1 and J usage is TRBJ2-7, with D tentatively TRBD1 (5 bases). TRBV23-1 is annotated as an ORF whose role is uncertain. CDR3 size: 15 residues. With 9 bases removed from V and 2 bases from J, the gap between germline ends came to 20 bases. CDR3 amino acids: CARGGIKGSAYEQYV. In DNA, the CDR3 is TGCGCCAGAGGTGGGATCAAGGGGTCGGCCTACGAGCAGTACGTC.

The chain joins TRBV5-6 to TRBJ2-3; D remains unclear. This CDR3 has 15 residues. Germline CDR1 reads SGHDT; CDR2 reads YYEEEE. V gave up 2 bases and J gave up 12 bases, with 22 bases separating them. In DNA, the CDR3 is TGTGCCAGCAGCTTTCCTTCCCTACTCGGAATGACACAGTATTTT. Protein: CASSFPSLLGMTQYF.

As DNA, the CDR3 is TGTGCCAGCAGCCAAGATAGGGACAGGGAAAAACTGTTTTTT. This encodes CASSQDRDREKLFF. The V and J genes are TRBV4-2 and TRBJ1-4; TRBD1 aligns across 8 bases. V was clipped by 0 bases and J by 8 bases; unmatched bases: 2. Germline CDR1 and CDR2: LGHNA and YNFKEQ. The CDR3 sequence is 14 residues long.

The chain couples TRBV2 to TRBJ1-3; the D is unclear. Trimming shortened V by 3 bases and J by 0 bases, and 12 bases separated the two germline ends. CDR3 size: 16 residues. Germline assignment: CDR1 SNHLY and CDR2 FYNNEI. This CDR3 reads CASSEQEGVSGNTIYF. The CDR3 DNA is TGTGCCAGCAGTGAGCAGGAAGGTGTCTCTGGAAACACCATATATTTT. Variable domain in full (rest from reference TRBV2 and TRBJ1-3): EPEVTQTPSHQVTQMGQEVILRCVPISNHLYFYWYRQILGQKVEFLVSFYNNEISEKSEIFDDQFSVERPDGSNFTLKIRSTKLEDSAMYFCASSEQEGVSGNTIYFGEGSWLTVV.

The genes are TRBV10-3 and TRBJ1-2; D perhaps matches TRBD1 (6 bases). Trimming took off 0 bases at V and 4 bases at J, with 12 bases between the two ends. The germline V gene encodes CDR1 ENHRY and CDR2 SYGVKD. There are 15 residues in the CDR3. The CDR3 sequence is CAISESGRGIYGYTF. The DNA of the CDR3 is TGTGCCATCAGTGAGTCGGGCAGGGGCATCTATGGCTACACCTTC.

The chain carries TRBV11-2 and TRBJ2-7; 7 bases fit TRBD2. V shed 5 bases, J shed 3 bases, and the junction held 16 bases outside the gene matches. Germline V gives CDR1 SGHAT, CDR2 FQNNGV. This CDR3 region has 17 residues. The CDR3 sequence is CASSPLGGRGPHYEQYV. As DNA, the CDR3 is TGTGCCAGCAGCCCCCTCGGGGGGAGGGGCCCCCACTACGAGCAGTACGTC.

The chain uses TRBV19 and TRBJ1-2; 7 bases align to TRBD1. J gave up 3 bases and V 11 bases, and 3 bases lay outside the gene matches. The CDR3 is 11 residues long. Germline V gives CDR1 LNHDA, CDR2 SQIVND (reference sequence). DNA for the CDR3: TGTGCCGCCGGGACAGACTATGGCTACACCTTC. Its translation is CAAGTDYGYTF.

The chain joins TRBV6-5 to TRBJ2-4, with a weak D call TRBD2 (5 bases). Germline lookup yields CDR1 MNHEY and CDR2 SVGAGI. Trimming took off 2 bases at V and 3 bases at J, with 11 bases between the two ends. This CDR3 region has 15 residues. DNA for the CDR3: TGTGCCAGCAGTTACGGAGGTGGTGGCAAAAACATTCAGTACTTC. The encoded protein is CASSYGGGGKNIQYF.

The chain combines TRBV6-4 with TRBJ1-5; 12 bases match TRBD1. Germline trimming cut 6 bases from V and 5 bases from J; bases unmatched to any gene: 5. The germline CDR1 and CDR2 sequences are MRHNA and SNTAGT. CDR3 length: 15 amino acids. CDR3 amino acids: CASSSGTGGDQPQHF. In DNA form, the CDR3 reads TGTGCCAGCAGCTCCGGGACAGGGGGCGATCAGCCCCAGCATTTT.

The V gene is TRBV6-1, the J gene TRBJ2-5, with D possibly TRBD1 on 5 matching bases. The CDR3 consists of 16 residues. Trimming left V 4 bases short and J 1 base short, with 16 bases between. Germline assignment: CDR1 MNHNS and CDR2 SASEGT. CDR3 nucleotides: TGTGCCAGCAGTGCCACTACAGGAATTCTCCAAGAGACCCAGTACTTC. Translating gives CASSATTGILQETQYF.

The genes are TRBV5-1 and TRBJ2-1; 7 bases match TRBD1. V trimming: 0 bases; J trimming: 2 bases; junction bases outside the gene matches: 8. Germline V CDR1 and CDR2: SGHRS, YFSETQ. The CDR3 totals 17 residues. Here the CDR3 DNA reads TGCGCCAGCAGCTTGGCCAAGGGACAGTCAACCTACAATGAGCAGTTCTTC. Its protein is CASSLAKGQSTYNEQFF.

This chain uses TRBV24-1 with TRBJ2-1, with 9 bases identical to TRBD2. The CDR3 runs to 15 residues. V shed 5 bases, J shed 7 bases, and the junction held 8 bases outside the gene matches. Germline V gives CDR1 KGHDR, CDR2 SFDVKD. The CDR3, as DNA: TGTGCCACCAGTGGATCTAGCGGGGCTTTGAATGAGCAGTTCTTC. Protein product: CATSGSSGALNEQFF.

V usage is TRBV11-2 and J usage is TRBJ2-5; TRBD2 is a possible D gene (5 bases). V was clipped by 4 bases and J by 4 bases, with 19 bases between them. CDR1 is SGHAT, CDR2 FQNNGV, per germline. This CDR3 spans 16 amino acids. DNA for the CDR3: TGTGCCAGCAGCTCCCTAGCTGATAGGCCGGCAGAGACCCAGTACTTC. Translated: CASSSLADRPAETQYF.

This clone was observed a single time. This rearrangement joins TRBV19 to TRBJ2-5; no reliable D call. V was shortened by 9 bases and J by 4 bases, with 15 bases between the two germline ends. Germline V lookup: CDR1 LNHDA, CDR2 SQIVND (reference sequence). The CDR3 has 13 residues. DNA for the CDR3: TGTGCCAGCCGAGGTGCCAGCGTAGAGACCCAGTACTTC. Translation: CASRGASVETQYF.

The rearrangement joins TRBV2 to TRBJ1-5; TRBD1 agrees at 7 bases. CDR3 length equals 15 residues. The germline V gene has CDR1 SNHLY and CDR2 FYNNEI. Trimming removed 10 bases from V and 8 bases from J; junction bases left unmatched: 17. The CDR3, as DNA: TGTGCCACAAAACACGACAGGGCCAGATCAGAGCCCCAGCATTTT. As protein: CATKHDRARSEPQHF.

V gene TRBV3-1 (or the pseudogene TRBV3-2) combines with J gene TRBJ1-1; D not resolved. Germline V gives CDR1 LGHDT, CDR2 YNNKEL (reference sequence). Trimming removed 3 bases from V and 3 bases from J, with 14 bases in between. The CDR3 contains 15 residues. CDR3 sequence (DNA): TGTGCCAGCAGCCATGCCCCTCGGTCGCACACTGAAGCTTTCTTT. Its protein product is CASSHAPRSHTEAFF.

This chain links TRBV13 with TRBJ1-1; D uncertain. There are 14 residues in the CDR3. Germline CDR1 and CDR2: PRHDT and FYEKMQ (reference sequence). Trimming took off 0 bases at V and 10 bases at J, with 15 bases between the two ends. CDR3 in DNA: TGTGCCAGCAGCTTAGGCCCGGGGAACGGGCCAGCTTTCTTT. This sequence encodes CASSLGPGNGPAFF.

The chain carries TRBV30 and TRBJ1-3; D is ambiguous. Germline V gives CDR1 GTSNPN, CDR2 SVGIG (reference sequence). The V end lost 4 bases, the J end lost 2 bases, and 18 bases lay between the germline ends. The CDR3 runs 16 residues. Written as DNA, the CDR3 is TGTGCCTGGAATAAGAGGGAGGACGGTACTGGAAACACCATATATTTT. It encodes CAWNKREDGTGNTIYF.